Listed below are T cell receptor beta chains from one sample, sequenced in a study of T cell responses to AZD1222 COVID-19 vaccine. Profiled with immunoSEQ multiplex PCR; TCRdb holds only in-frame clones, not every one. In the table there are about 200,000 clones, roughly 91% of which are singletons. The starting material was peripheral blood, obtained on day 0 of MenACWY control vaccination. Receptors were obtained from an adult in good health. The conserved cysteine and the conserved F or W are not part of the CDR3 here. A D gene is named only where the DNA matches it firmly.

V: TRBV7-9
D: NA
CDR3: ASRNRVGAKAF

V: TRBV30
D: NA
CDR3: AWSVVASNQPQH

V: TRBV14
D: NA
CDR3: ASSPYFGEAF

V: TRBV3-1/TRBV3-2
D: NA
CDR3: ASSPVGRGTTF

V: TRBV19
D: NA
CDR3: ASIKPGGDEQF

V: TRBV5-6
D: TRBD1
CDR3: ASSLRTGGSEKLF

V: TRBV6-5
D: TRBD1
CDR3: ASSYGTGGRTEAF

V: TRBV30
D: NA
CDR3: AWSESANEQF

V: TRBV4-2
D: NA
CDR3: ASSQGTSTGAEAF

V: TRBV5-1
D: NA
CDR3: ASGGQGGNGYT

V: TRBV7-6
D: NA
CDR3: ASSRTLANTGELF

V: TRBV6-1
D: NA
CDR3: ASSEATASGNTIY

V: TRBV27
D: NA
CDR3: ASSHADRTEQY

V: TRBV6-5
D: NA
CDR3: ASMRTASNQPQH

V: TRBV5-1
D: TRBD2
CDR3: ASSGREGLGANVLT

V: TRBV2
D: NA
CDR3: ASSDWGLSNQPQH

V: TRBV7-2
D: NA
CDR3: ASSSTWGTGELF

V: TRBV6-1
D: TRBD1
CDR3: ASSRGQAYGYT

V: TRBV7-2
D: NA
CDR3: ASSPGLGQF

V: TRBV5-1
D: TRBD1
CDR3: ASSFGQGQETQY

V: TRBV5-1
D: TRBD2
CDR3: ASSITLAGPSYNEQF

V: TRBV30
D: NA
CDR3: AWSGQGYNTEAF

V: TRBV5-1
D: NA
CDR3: ASSLADRRNTEAF

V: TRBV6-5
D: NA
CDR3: ASSYSRDLDPLH

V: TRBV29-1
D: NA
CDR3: SVREGVVGEAF

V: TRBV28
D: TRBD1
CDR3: ASRPGTDTGELF